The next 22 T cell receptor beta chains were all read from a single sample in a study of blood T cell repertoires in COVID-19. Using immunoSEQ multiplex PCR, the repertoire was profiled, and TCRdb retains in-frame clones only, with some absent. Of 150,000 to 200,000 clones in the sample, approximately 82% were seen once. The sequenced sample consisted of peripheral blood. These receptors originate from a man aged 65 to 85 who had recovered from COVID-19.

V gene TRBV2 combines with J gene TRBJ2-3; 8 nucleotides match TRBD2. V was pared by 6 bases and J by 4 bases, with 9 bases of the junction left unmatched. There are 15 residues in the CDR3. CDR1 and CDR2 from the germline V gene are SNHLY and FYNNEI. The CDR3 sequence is CASSDLGLAPDTQYF. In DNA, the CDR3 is TGTGCCAGCAGCGACCTCGGACTAGCCCCAGATACGCAGTATTTT.

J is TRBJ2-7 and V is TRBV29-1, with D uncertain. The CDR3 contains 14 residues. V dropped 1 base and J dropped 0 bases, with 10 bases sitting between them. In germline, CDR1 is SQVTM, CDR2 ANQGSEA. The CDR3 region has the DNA TGCAGCGTTGAAGGAGGCCCTGTCTCCTACGAGCAGTACTTC. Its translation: CSVEGGPVSYEQYF.

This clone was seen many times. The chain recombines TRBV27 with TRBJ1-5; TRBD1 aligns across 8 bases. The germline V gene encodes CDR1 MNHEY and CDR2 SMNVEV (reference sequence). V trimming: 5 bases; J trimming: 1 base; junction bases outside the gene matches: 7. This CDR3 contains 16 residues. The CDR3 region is CASSPADRASNQPQHF. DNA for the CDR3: TGTGCCAGCAGTCCAGCGGACAGGGCAAGCAATCAGCCCCAGCATTTT.

For the CDR3, the DNA is TGTGCCAGCAGCCTGGGACAGATCACCGGGGAGCTGTTTTTT. Its protein is CASSLGQITGELFF. This chain connects TRBV6-5 to TRBJ2-2, with 7 bases matching TRBD1. CDR1 and CDR2 from the germline V gene are MNHEY and SVGAGI. This CDR3 spans 14 amino acids. V shed 6 bases and J 4 bases; nucleotides not matched to a gene: 5.

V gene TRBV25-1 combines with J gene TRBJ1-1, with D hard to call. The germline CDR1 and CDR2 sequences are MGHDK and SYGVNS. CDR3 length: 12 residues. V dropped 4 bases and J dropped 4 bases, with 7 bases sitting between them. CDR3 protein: CASSVPGTEAFF. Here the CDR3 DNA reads TGTGCCAGCAGTGTCCCGGGCACTGAAGCTTTCTTT.

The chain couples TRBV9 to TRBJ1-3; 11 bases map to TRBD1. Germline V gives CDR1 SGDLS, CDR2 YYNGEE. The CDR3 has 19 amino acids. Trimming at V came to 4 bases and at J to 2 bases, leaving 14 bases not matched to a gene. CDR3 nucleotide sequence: TGTGCCAGCAGCACTCACGCCCGGGACAGGGGGGGGACTGGAAACACCATATATTTT. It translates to CASSTHARDRGGTGNTIYF.

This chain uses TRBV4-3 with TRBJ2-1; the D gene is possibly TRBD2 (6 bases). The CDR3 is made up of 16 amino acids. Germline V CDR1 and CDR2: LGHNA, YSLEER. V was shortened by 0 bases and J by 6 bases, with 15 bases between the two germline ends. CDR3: CASSQESYAGSNEQFF. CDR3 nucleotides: TGCGCCAGCAGCCAAGAAAGTTACGCGGGATCCAATGAGCAGTTCTTC.

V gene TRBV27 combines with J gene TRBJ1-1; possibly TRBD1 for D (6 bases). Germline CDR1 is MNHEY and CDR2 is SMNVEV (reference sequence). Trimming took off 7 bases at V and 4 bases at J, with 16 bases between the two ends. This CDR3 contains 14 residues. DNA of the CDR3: TGTGCCAGCAACGACTACAGGGAGGGCACTGAAGCTTTCTTT. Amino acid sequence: CASNDYREGTEAFF.

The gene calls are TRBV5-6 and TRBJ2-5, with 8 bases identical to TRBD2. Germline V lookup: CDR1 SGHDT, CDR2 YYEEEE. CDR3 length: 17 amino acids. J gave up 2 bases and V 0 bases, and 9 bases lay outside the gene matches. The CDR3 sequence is CASSLVGLAGTQETQYF. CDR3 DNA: TGTGCCAGCAGCTTGGTAGGATTAGCGGGGACACAAGAGACCCAGTACTTC.

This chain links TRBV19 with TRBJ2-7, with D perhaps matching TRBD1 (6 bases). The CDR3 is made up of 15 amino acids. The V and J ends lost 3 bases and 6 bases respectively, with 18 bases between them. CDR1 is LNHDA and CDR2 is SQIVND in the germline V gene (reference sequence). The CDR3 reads CASSIAHSGVSEQYF. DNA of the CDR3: TGTGCCAGTAGTATCGCCCACTCAGGGGTAAGCGAGCAGTACTTC.

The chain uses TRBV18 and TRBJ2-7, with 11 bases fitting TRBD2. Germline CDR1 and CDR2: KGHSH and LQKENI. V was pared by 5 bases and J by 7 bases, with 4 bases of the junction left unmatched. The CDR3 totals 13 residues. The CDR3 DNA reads TGTGCCAGCTCAGGGGGACTAGCGGTGGAGCAGTACTTC. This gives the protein CASSGGLAVEQYF.

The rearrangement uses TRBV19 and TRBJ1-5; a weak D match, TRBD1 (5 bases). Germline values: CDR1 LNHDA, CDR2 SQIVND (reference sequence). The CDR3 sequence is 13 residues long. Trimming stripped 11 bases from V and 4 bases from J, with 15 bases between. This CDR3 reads CAAGAGGNQPQHF. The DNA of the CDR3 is TGTGCCGCCGGGGCCGGGGGAAATCAGCCCCAGCATTTT.

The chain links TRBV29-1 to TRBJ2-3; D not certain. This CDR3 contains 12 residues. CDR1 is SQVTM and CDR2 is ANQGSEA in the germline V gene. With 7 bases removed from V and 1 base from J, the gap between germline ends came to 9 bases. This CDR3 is CSAGPGTDTQYF. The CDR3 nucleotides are TGCAGCGCAGGCCCGGGCACAGATACGCAGTATTTT.

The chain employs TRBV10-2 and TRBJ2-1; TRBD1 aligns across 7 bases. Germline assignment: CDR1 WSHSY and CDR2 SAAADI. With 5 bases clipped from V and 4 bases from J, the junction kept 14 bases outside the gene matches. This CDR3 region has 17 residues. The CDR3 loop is CASSHSRLRQGYNEQFF. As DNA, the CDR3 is TGCGCCAGCAGTCACAGCCGCCTGCGACAGGGATACAATGAGCAGTTCTTC.

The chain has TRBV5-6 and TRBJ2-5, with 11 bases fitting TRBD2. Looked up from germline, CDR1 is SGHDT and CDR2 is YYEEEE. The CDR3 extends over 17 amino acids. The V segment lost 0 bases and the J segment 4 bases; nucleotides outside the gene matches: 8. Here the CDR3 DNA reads TGTGCCAGCAGCTTGGGAACTAGCGGGGGCCTAACAGAGACCCAGTACTTC. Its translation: CASSLGTSGGLTETQYF.

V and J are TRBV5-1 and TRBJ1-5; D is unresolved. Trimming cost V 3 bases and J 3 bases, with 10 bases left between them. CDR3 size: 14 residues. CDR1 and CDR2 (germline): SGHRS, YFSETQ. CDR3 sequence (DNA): TGCGCCAGCAGCTCAGACGGAGACAATCAGCCCCAGCATTTT. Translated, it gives CASSSDGDNQPQHF. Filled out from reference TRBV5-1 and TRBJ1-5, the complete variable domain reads KAGVTQTPRYLIKTRGQQVTLSCSPISGHRSVSWYQQTPGQGLQFLFEYFSETQRNKGNFPGRFSGRQFSNSRSEMNVSTLELGDSALYLCASSSDGDNQPQHFGDGTRLSIL.

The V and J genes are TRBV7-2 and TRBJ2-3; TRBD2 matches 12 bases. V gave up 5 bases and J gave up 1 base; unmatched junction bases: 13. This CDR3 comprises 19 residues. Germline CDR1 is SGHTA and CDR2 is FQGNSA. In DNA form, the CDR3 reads TGTGCCAGCAGCCAACAGGGACTAGCGGGTACTTCAGGCACAGATACGCAGTATTTT. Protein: CASSQQGLAGTSGTDTQYF.

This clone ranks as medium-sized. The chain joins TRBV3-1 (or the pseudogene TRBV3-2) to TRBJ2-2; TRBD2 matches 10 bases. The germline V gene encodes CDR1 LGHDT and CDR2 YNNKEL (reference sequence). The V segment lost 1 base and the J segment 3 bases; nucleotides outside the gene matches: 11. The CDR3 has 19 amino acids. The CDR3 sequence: CASSQVAPAGGPYTGELFF. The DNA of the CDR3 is TGTGCCAGCAGCCAAGTAGCCCCAGCGGGAGGGCCCTACACCGGGGAGCTGTTTTTT.

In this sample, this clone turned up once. CDR3 sequence reads: CASSSRTQDYGYTF. The DNA for the CDR3 is TGTGCCAGCAGTTCTAGGACACAGGACTATGGCTACACCTTC. J is TRBJ1-2 and V is TRBV27; the D gene is possibly TRBD1 (5 bases). The length of the CDR3 is 14 residues. The germline V gene encodes CDR1 MNHEY and CDR2 SMNVEV (reference sequence). The germline V and J ends were trimmed by 4 bases and 3 bases, with 12 bases remaining between them.

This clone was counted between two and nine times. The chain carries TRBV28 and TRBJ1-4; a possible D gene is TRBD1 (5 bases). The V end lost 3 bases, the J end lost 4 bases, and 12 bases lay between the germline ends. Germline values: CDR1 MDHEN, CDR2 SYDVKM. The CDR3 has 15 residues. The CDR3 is CASSFRQGNNEKLFF. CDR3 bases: TGTGCCAGCAGTTTTCGTCAGGGAAATAATGAAAAACTGTTTTTT.

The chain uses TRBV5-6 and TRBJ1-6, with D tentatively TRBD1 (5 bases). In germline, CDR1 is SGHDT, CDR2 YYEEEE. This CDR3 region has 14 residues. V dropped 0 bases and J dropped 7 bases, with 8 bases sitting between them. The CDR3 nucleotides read TGTGCCAGCAGCTTGGGACAGATCAATTCACCCCTCCACTTT. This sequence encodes CASSLGQINSPLHF. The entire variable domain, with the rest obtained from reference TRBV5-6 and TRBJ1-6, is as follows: DAGVTQSPTHLIKTRGQQVTLRCSPKSGHDTVSWYQQALGQGPQFIFQYYEEEERQRGNFPDRFSGHQFPNYSSELNVNALLLGDSALYLCASSLGQINSPLHFGNGTRLTVT.

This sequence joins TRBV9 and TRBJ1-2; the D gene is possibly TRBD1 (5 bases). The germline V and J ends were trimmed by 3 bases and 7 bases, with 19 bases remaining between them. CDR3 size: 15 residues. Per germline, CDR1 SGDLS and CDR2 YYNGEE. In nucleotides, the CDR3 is TGTGCCAGCAGCGGGGGCAAAGGGCGCCTGACTGGCTACACCTTC. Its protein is CASSGGKGRLTGYTF.